This TCR beta chain was sequenced during a study of glioma-infiltrating T cells after dendritic cell vaccination. Clones were read by immunoSEQ multiplex PCR, and TCRdb kept only the in-frame ones, dropping some. The table shows 55,000 to 70,000 clones, with approximately 78% occurring only once. The receptor was isolated from a human donor with glioblastoma. Sequenced material: blood, taken before dendritic cell vaccination.

For the CDR3, the DNA is TGTGCCAGCAGTCTCAACGGGGGGAACACCTACAATGAGCAGTTCTTC. Translated, it gives CASSLNGGNTYNEQFF. This chain joins TRBV11-2 and TRBJ2-1, with 7 bases that match TRBD2. Germline V gene sequence: CDR1 SGHAT, CDR2 FQNNGV. The CDR3 is 16 residues long. The junction had 10 bases not matched to a gene; V was cut back by 6 bases and J by 2 bases. Full variable domain (rest looked up from reference TRBV11-2 and TRBJ2-1): EAGVAQSPRYKIIEKRQSVAFWCNPISGHATLYWYQQILGQGPKLLIQFQNNGVVDDSQLPKDRFSAERLKGVDSTLKIQPAKLEDSAVYLCASSLNGGNTYNEQFFGPGTRLTVL.